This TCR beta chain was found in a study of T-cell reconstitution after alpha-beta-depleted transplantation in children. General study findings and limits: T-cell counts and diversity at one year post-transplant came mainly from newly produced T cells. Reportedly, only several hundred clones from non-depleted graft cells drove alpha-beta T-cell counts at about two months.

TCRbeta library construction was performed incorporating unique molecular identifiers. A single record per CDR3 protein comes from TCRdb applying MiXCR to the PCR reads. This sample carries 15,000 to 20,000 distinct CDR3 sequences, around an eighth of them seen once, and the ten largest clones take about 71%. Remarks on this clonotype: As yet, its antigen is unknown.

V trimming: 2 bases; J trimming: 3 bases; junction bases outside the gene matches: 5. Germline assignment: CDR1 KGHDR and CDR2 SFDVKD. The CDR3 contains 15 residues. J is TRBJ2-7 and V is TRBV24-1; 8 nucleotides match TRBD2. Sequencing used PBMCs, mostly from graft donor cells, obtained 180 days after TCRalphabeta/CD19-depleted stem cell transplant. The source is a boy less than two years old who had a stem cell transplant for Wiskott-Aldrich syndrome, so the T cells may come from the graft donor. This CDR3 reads CATSDSTGGFYEQYF. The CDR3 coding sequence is TGTGCCACCAGTGATTCGACGGGAGGGTTCTACGAGCAGTACTTC.